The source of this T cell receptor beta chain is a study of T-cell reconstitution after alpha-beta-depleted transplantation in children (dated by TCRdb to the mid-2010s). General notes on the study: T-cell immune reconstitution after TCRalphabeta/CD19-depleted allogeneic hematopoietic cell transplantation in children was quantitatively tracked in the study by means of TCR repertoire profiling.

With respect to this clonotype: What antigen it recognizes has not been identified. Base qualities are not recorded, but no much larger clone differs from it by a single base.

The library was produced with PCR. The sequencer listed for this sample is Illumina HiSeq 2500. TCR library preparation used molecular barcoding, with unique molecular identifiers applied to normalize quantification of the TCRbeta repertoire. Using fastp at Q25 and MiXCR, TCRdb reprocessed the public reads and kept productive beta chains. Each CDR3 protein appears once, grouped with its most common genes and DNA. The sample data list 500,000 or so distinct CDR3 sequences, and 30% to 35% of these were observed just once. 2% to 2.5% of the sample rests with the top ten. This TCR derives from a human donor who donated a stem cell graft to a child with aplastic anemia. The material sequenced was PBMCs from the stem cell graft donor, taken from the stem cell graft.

This receptor carries the CDR3 CASSFTRTDTQYF. At the DNA level, the sequence is TGTGCCAGCAGCTTCACCCGCACAGATACGCAGTATTTT. The V gene is TRBV11-3 and the J gene is TRBJ2-3; the D gene assignment is ambiguous. For CDR1 and CDR2, the germline V gene lists SGHNT and YENEEA. The CDR3 measures 13 amino acids from cysteine to phenylalanine. Of all the DNA, just the CDR3 is kept, 39 bases in frame from base 1. Deletion took 3 bases off V and 1 base off J, with a span of 5 bases between the germline ends.